Below, 24 T cell receptor beta chains from the same sample are listed, as sequenced in a study of blood T cell repertoires in COVID-19. Produced via immunoSEQ multiplex PCR; TCRdb's table is partial and in-frame only. The table shows 140,000 to 150,000 clones, with 65% to 85% occurring only once. The sequenced material came from peripheral blood. The receptor set was obtained from a man in his fifties or sixties with active or convalescent COVID-19.

This clone was seen more than once but under ten times. V is TRBV6-1 and J is TRBJ2-1, with a weak D call TRBD1 (5 bases). Germline V CDR1 and CDR2: MNHNS, SASEGT. CDR3 length equals 13 residues. The ends were cut back, 1 base at V and 12 bases at J, with 13 bases in the middle. The CDR3 spells CASSEGYSRGQFF. Written as DNA, the CDR3 is TGTGCCAGCAGTGAAGGTTACAGTAGGGGGCAGTTCTTC.

This chain connects TRBV19 to TRBJ2-5, with a possible D match to TRBD1 (6 bases). CDR3 size: 13 residues. The V end was cut by 8 bases, the J end by 5 bases, with 15 bases between. Germline values: CDR1 LNHDA, CDR2 SQIVND (reference sequence). The CDR3 DNA sequence: TGTGCCAGTGGACAGAACCTTGAGGAGACCCAGTACTTC. Translated, it gives CASGQNLEETQYF.

The chain couples TRBV25-1 to TRBJ1-2; perhaps TRBD1 as D (5 bases). This CDR3 is 14 amino acids long. The germline CDR1 and CDR2 sequences are MGHDK and SYGVNS. Trimming removed 3 bases from V and 4 bases from J, with 12 bases in between. The CDR3: CASSEGGRAYGYTF. DNA of the CDR3: TGTGCCAGCAGTGAGGGGGGACGCGCCTATGGCTACACCTTC.

The rearrangement links TRBV3-1 (or the pseudogene TRBV3-2) to TRBJ2-1, with 10 bases matching TRBD2. The CDR3 contains 17 residues. The germline CDR1 and CDR2 sequences are LGHDT and YNNKEL (reference sequence). V gave up 1 base and J gave up 4 bases; unmatched junction bases: 7. CDR3 sequence: CASSQGPSGSWYNEQFF. The CDR3 DNA reads as TGTGCCAGCAGCCAAGGGCCTAGCGGGAGTTGGTACAATGAGCAGTTCTTC.

V and J are TRBV24-1 and TRBJ1-5, with D tentatively TRBD1 (5 bases). The V end was cut by 6 bases, the J end by 6 bases, with 20 bases between. This CDR3 comprises 16 residues. In germline, CDR1 is KGHDR, CDR2 SFDVKD. Here the CDR3 DNA reads TGTGCCACCAGTTCCGGGGGAATGGGGTGGGTTCAGCCCCAGCATTTT. This gives the protein CATSSGGMGWVQPQHF.

This chain connects TRBV6-9 to TRBJ1-1; unclear D gene. V lost 7 bases and J 1 base, leaving 16 bases between the germline ends. Germline V CDR1 and CDR2: MNHGY, SVAAGI. The CDR3 spans 15 residues. CDR3 in amino acids: CASTSGRRKNTEAFF. The CDR3 nucleotides read TGTGCCAGCACCAGCGGACGGAGGAAGAACACTGAAGCTTTCTTT.

The CDR3: CASSLDLFDRIYGYTF. The CDR3 DNA reads as TGTGCCAGCAGCTTAGACCTTTTCGACAGGATTTATGGCTACACCTTC. The chain employs TRBV7-2 and TRBJ1-2; D possibly corresponds to TRBD1 (6 bases). Trimming cost V 1 base and J 5 bases, with 17 bases left between them. The germline CDR1 and CDR2 sequences are SGHTA and FQGNSA. This CDR3 has 16 amino acids. Full variable domain (missing parts from reference TRBV7-2 and TRBJ1-2): GAGVSQSPSNKVTEKGKDVELRCDPISGHTALYWYRQSLGQGLEFLIYFQGNSAPDKSGLPSDRFSAERTGGSVSTLTIQRTQQEDSAVYLCASSLDLFDRIYGYTFGSGTRLTVV.

The chain uses TRBV19 and TRBJ1-6, with a possible D match to TRBD1 (6 bases). V lost 5 bases and J 10 bases, leaving 12 bases between the germline ends. The CDR3 sequence is 13 residues long. Per germline, CDR1 LNHDA and CDR2 SQIVND (reference sequence). The CDR3 here is CASSPRTDSPLHF. In DNA, the CDR3 is TGTGCCAGTAGTCCCCGGACAGACTCACCCCTCCACTTT.

This clone came up a few times. The rearrangement uses TRBV27 and TRBJ1-4; D is unclear. Trimming removed 0 bases from V and 10 bases from J, with 9 bases in between. Germline V gives CDR1 MNHEY, CDR2 SMNVEV (reference sequence). There are 13 residues in the CDR3. The CDR3 sequence is CASSLSRGGKLFF. CDR3 coding DNA: TGTGCCAGCAGTTTATCCCGGGGTGGAAAACTGTTTTTT.

The chain has TRBV6-1 and TRBJ2-2, with TRBD1 matching over 11 bases. V was pared by 4 bases and J by 4 bases, with 11 bases of the junction left unmatched. CDR1 and CDR2 from the germline V gene are MNHNS and SASEGT. The CDR3 is 18 amino acids. The CDR3 DNA reads TGTGCCAGCAGTGGGACAGGGGGCGGGAACTGGGGCACCGGGGAGCTGTTTTTT. This translates into CASSGTGGGNWGTGELFF.

The rearrangement joins TRBV5-4 to TRBJ2-1; 7 bases are a match to TRBD1. The germline V gene has CDR1 SGHNT and CDR2 YYREEE (reference sequence). CDR3 length: 16 amino acids. Trimming took 2 bases from V and 3 from J; bases not matched to a gene: 8. The CDR3 is CASSFPPRQGYNEQFF. The CDR3 DNA reads as TGTGCCAGCAGCTTCCCCCCGAGACAGGGCTACAATGAGCAGTTCTTC.

This clone showed up just a few times. This sequence joins TRBV7-3 and TRBJ2-2; 12 nucleotides agree with TRBD2. CDR1 SGHTA and CDR2 FQGTGA come from the germline V gene. With 5 bases clipped from V and 7 bases from J, the junction kept 8 bases outside the gene matches. This CDR3 has 16 residues. The CDR3: CASSRTSGRPIGELFF. In DNA form, the CDR3 reads TGTGCCAGCAGCCGAACTAGCGGGAGGCCCATCGGGGAGCTGTTTTTT.

The rearrangement links TRBV5-1 to TRBJ2-7; D gene ambiguous. The V end lost 2 bases, the J end lost 6 bases, and 6 bases lay between the germline ends. Per germline, CDR1 SGHRS and CDR2 YFSETQ. The CDR3 contains 11 residues. The CDR3 DNA reads as TGCGCCAGCAGCTTCCGCGGCGAGCAGTACTTC. Translation: CASSFRGEQYF.

The chain couples TRBV18 to TRBJ2-2; TRBD1 might be the D (5 bases). CDR1 is KGHSH and CDR2 is LQKENI in the germline V gene. CDR3 size: 17 residues. Trimming removed 4 bases at V and 3 bases at J, with 18 bases between. The CDR3 spells CASSLVWGRADTGELFF. The CDR3 DNA is TGTGCCAGCTCACTTGTGTGGGGCAGGGCCGACACCGGGGAGCTGTTTTTT.

CDR3 residues: CASSPTVTAHSNQPQHF. DNA of the CDR3: TGTGCCAGCAGCCCGACTGTGACAGCTCATAGCAATCAGCCCCAGCATTTT. The chain carries TRBV7-2 and TRBJ1-5; TRBD1 is a possible D gene (5 bases). Germline CDR1 reads SGHTA; CDR2 reads FQGNSA. The CDR3 extends over 17 amino acids. Trimming shortened V by 5 bases and J by 0 bases, and 17 bases separated the two germline ends.

V gene TRBV10-3 combines with J gene TRBJ1-2, with D perhaps TRBD1 (5 bases). V lost 8 bases and J lost 4, with 14 bases in between. Germline lookup yields CDR1 ENHRY and CDR2 SYGVKD. This CDR3 is built from 13 residues. The CDR3 DNA follows: TGTGCCATCGCCAGGGTTCTGGGCTATGGCTACACCTTC. Protein: CAIARVLGYGYTF.

This rearrangement joins TRBV7-9 to TRBJ1-6, with 10 positions matching TRBD1. The length of the CDR3 is 15 residues. Trimming removed 4 bases from V and 11 bases from J; junction bases left unmatched: 8. Per the germline V gene, CDR1 is SEHNR and CDR2 is FQNEAQ (reference sequence). Written as DNA, the CDR3 is TGTGCCAGCAGCTCGGGACAGGGGAGAGATCCACCCCTCCACTTT. Translating gives CASSSGQGRDPPLHF.

This chain links TRBV18 with TRBJ2-5, with TRBD1 matching 8 bases. The V segment lost 2 bases and the J segment 3 bases; nucleotides outside the gene matches: 2. In germline, CDR1 is KGHSH, CDR2 LQKENI. CDR3 length: 14 residues. The chain's CDR3 is CASSPVTGEETQYF. The CDR3 coding sequence is TGTGCCAGCTCACCAGTGACAGGGGAAGAGACCCAGTACTTC.

The chain recombines TRBV9 with TRBJ1-1; D is undetermined. Germline values: CDR1 SGDLS, CDR2 YYNGEE. This CDR3 is 14 amino acids long. Trimming left V 3 bases short and J 5 bases short, with 14 bases between. CDR3: CASSAGSRRTEAFF. The CDR3 DNA reads TGTGCCAGCAGCGCCGGGTCTCGGCGGACTGAAGCTTTCTTT.

The chain joins TRBV3-1 (or the pseudogene TRBV3-2) to TRBJ2-1, with a possible D match to TRBD1 (6 bases). V dropped 3 bases and J dropped 7 bases, with 16 bases sitting between them. The germline V gene encodes CDR1 LGHDT and CDR2 YNNKEL (reference sequence). The CDR3 consists of 15 residues. The CDR3 bases are TGTGCCAGCAGCCATTTAGGGGGAGAGGAGAATGAGCAGTTCTTC. Its protein product is CASSHLGGEENEQFF.

The chain is built from TRBV10-1 and TRBJ2-1; 9 nucleotides match TRBD1. Germline CDR1 and CDR2: WNHNN and SYGVQD (reference sequence). The CDR3 is 15 residues long. Trimming took 8 bases from V and 0 from J; bases not matched to a gene: 5. DNA for the CDR3: TGCGCCAGCTCAAACAGGGGGCCCTCCTACAATGAGCAGTTCTTC. It specifies CASSNRGPSYNEQFF.

The chain recombines TRBV28 with TRBJ2-7; 8 bases agree with TRBD2. CDR3 size: 18 residues. Germline V gene data show CDR1 as MDHEN and CDR2 as SYDVKM. V was clipped by 4 bases and J by 4 bases; unmatched bases: 18. The CDR3 bases are TGTGCCAGCAGTTCCCCGTTTATGAGCGGGAGTCAATTTTACGAGCAGTACTTC. It specifies CASSSPFMSGSQFYEQYF. The full variable domain, in which reference TRBV28 and TRBJ2-7 provide the parts outside the CDR3, is DVKVTQSSRYLVKRTGEKVFLECVQDMDHENMFWYRQDPGLGLRLIYFSYDVKMKEKGDIPEGYSVSREKKERFSLILESASTNQTSMYLCASSSPFMSGSQFYEQYFGPGTRLTVT.

DNA of the CDR3: TGTGCCAGCAGCGTAGACGACGGCGGATGGAACACTGAAGCTTTCTTT. This gives the protein CASSVDDGGWNTEAFF. J is TRBJ1-1 and V is TRBV9; D gene ambiguous. CDR3 length equals 16 residues. Trimming removed 0 bases at V and 1 base at J, with 13 bases between. The germline V gene encodes CDR1 SGDLS and CDR2 YYNGEE.

V usage is TRBV7-2 and J usage is TRBJ1-3; unclear D gene. This CDR3 has 14 amino acids. Trimming shortened V by 2 bases and J by 4 bases, and 9 bases separated the two germline ends. Per germline, CDR1 SGHTA and CDR2 FQGNSA. As DNA, the CDR3 is TGTGCCAGCAGCTTATACGGTAGAGGAAACACCATATATTTT. Translation gives CASSLYGRGNTIYF.